These 12 T cell receptor beta chains were sequenced from one sample in a study of shared clonotypes between healthy human individuals. TCRdb's table, derived via immunoSEQ multiplex PCR, lists solely in-frame clones and lacks some. Counted here are about 2.3 million clones, more than 85% occurring once; the ten biggest clones make up about 0.41%. Sequencing was done on a sample of naive CD4+ T cells from PBMCs. Subset of the sample: CD45RA+ positively selected. These receptors originate from a man between 18 and 35 years old in good health. Some clones in this sample may be carry-over from other donors' samples.

V and J are TRBV29-1 and TRBJ2-1; 7 nucleotides agree with TRBD2. Per the germline V gene, CDR1 is SQVTM and CDR2 is ANQGSEA. With 5 bases clipped from V and 6 bases from J, the junction kept 7 bases outside the gene matches. The CDR3 runs to 13 residues. CDR3 sequence reads: CSVQRDAPNEQFF. The CDR3 region has the DNA TGCAGCGTTCAGCGGGACGCCCCCAATGAGCAGTTCTTC.

The chain has TRBV5-1 and TRBJ2-2; D not certain. Per germline, CDR1 SGHRS and CDR2 YFSETQ. V was pared by 1 base and J by 7 bases, with 5 bases between. The CDR3 has 12 amino acids. Here the CDR3 DNA reads TGCGCCAGCAGCTTGTCGATCGGGGAGCTGTTTTTT. Encoded protein: CASSLSIGELFF.

The J gene is TRBJ1-5, the V gene TRBV28; 7 nucleotides align to TRBD1. V shed 6 bases and J 2 bases; nucleotides not matched to a gene: 10. The germline V gene encodes CDR1 MDHEN and CDR2 SYDVKM. The length of the CDR3 is 16 residues. The CDR3 here is CASSITGEVGNQPQHF. Written as DNA, the CDR3 is TGTGCCAGCAGCATCACAGGGGAGGTAGGCAATCAGCCCCAGCATTTT.

As for this clone: The identical CDR3 is also encoded by other nucleotide sequences in the sample. This rearrangement joins TRBV5-4 to TRBJ1-5; a possible D gene is TRBD1 (5 bases). Between the trimmed V and J ends, which lost 2 bases and 2 bases, there was a span of 8 bases. This CDR3 comprises 14 residues. CDR1 and CDR2 (germline): SGHNT, YYREEE (reference sequence). The CDR3 here is CASSLGGGNQPQHF. The CDR3 region has the DNA TGTGCCAGCAGCTTAGGAGGGGGCAATCAGCCCCAGCATTTT.

The CDR3 region is CASSVDERTTDTQYF. CDR3 nucleotides: TGTGCCAGCAGCGTAGATGAGCGGACCACAGATACGCAGTATTTT. The chain has TRBV9 and TRBJ2-3; TRBD2 is a possible D gene (5 bases). Trimming shortened V by 0 bases and J by 2 bases, and 10 bases separated the two germline ends. There are 15 residues in the CDR3. Germline V lookup: CDR1 SGDLS, CDR2 YYNGEE.

The V and J genes are TRBV4-1 and TRBJ2-5, with D possibly called TRBD1 or TRBD2 (7 bases each). The CDR3 runs to 15 residues. Germline V gives CDR1 MGHRA, CDR2 YSYEKL. Trimming shortened V by 6 bases and J by 2 bases, and 16 bases separated the two germline ends. The CDR3 sequence: CASRLQGGGQETQYF. CDR3 nucleotide sequence: TGCGCCAGCAGACTCCAGGGGGGAGGGCAAGAGACCCAGTACTTC.

The chain joins TRBV6-1 to TRBJ2-3; D uncertain. The CDR3 is 13 amino acids. Germline lookup yields CDR1 MNHNS and CDR2 SASEGT. V gave up 8 bases and J gave up 0 bases, with 9 bases separating them. The CDR3 bases are TGTGCCAGCGTAAAGTCTAGCACAGATACGCAGTATTTT. Amino acids: CASVKSSTDTQYF.

A note on this clone: Different DNA sequences within this sample yield the same CDR3. The V call is TRBV7-3, the J call TRBJ2-3, with 7 bases that match TRBD2. The CDR3 extends over 15 amino acids. From germline, CDR1 is SGHTA and CDR2 FQGTGA. V shed 2 bases, J shed 1 base, and the junction held 3 bases outside the gene matches. The CDR3 region has the DNA TGTGCCAGCAGCTTAGGCCTAGCGGGCACAGATACGCAGTATTTT. Protein: CASSLGLAGTDTQYF.

This chain links TRBV18 with TRBJ2-7; 10 bases match TRBD1. The CDR3 is made up of 15 amino acids. CDR1 KGHSH and CDR2 LQKENI come from the germline V gene. Losses at the gene ends were 6 bases for V and 4 bases for J; bases not matched to a gene: 9. The CDR3 nucleotides are TGTGCCAGCTCTCCTGCGGGGGGACAGGGGTACGAGCAGTACTTC. Translated, it gives CASSPAGGQGYEQYF.

The chain carries TRBV4-1 and TRBJ2-3; no firm D call. This CDR3 is built from 15 residues. Per germline, CDR1 MGHRA and CDR2 YSYEKL. V was pared by 4 bases and J by 0 bases, with 11 bases between. The CDR3 region has the DNA TGCGCCAGCAGCCCCTCTGGGGTTAGCACAGATACGCAGTATTTT. Its translation is CASSPSGVSTDTQYF.

The chain employs TRBV4-1 and TRBJ2-1; TRBD2 aligns across 10 bases. V shed 0 bases and J 12 bases; nucleotides not matched to a gene: 11. The CDR3 loop spans 16 amino acids. Per germline, CDR1 MGHRA and CDR2 YSYEKL. CDR3 protein: CASSQDPTSGAEGQFF. The DNA for the CDR3 is TGCGCCAGCAGCCAAGATCCAACTAGCGGGGCGGAGGGGCAGTTCTTC.

The chain joins TRBV28 to TRBJ1-2, with D uncertain. The CDR3 runs to 15 residues. Germline CDR1 is MDHEN and CDR2 is SYDVKM. V dropped 3 bases and J dropped 4 bases, with 15 bases sitting between them. CDR3 coding DNA: TGTGCCAGCAGTTTGGGTCGAGAACTGAGCTATGGCTACACCTTC. Amino acids: CASSLGRELSYGYTF.